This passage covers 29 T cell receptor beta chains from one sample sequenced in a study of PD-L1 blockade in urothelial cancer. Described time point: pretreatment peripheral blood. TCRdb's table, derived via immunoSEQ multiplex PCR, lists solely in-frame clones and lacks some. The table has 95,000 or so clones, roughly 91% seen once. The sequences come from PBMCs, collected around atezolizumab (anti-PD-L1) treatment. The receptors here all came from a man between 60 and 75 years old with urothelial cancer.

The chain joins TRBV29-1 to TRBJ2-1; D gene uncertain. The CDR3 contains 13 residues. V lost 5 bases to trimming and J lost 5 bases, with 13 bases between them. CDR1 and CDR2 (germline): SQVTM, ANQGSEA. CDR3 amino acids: CSVSRSPNNEQFF. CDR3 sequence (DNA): TGCAGCGTTTCGCGGAGCCCCAACAATGAGCAGTTCTTC.

The DNA for the CDR3 is TGTGCCAGCAGGACAGGGCGGAGTGAAAAACTGTTTTTT. The encoded protein is CASRTGRSEKLFF. This chain connects TRBV28 to TRBJ1-4; 7 bases line up with TRBD1. The CDR3 length is 13 residues. CDR1 and CDR2 (germline): MDHEN, SYDVKM. V was clipped by 6 bases and J by 7 bases; unmatched bases: 5.

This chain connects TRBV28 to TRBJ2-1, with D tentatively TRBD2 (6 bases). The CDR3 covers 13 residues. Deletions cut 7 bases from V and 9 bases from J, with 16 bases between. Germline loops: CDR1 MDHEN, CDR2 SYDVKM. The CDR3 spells CASTRLVKGEQFF. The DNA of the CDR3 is TGTGCCAGCACCAGACTAGTAAAGGGTGAGCAGTTCTTC.

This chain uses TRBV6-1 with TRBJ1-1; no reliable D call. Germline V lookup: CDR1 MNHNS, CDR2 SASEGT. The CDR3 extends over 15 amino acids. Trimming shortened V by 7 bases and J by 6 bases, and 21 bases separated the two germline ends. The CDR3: CASKRTFSEAPEAFF. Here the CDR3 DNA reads TGTGCCAGCAAGCGGACCTTTTCGGAGGCCCCTGAAGCTTTCTTT.

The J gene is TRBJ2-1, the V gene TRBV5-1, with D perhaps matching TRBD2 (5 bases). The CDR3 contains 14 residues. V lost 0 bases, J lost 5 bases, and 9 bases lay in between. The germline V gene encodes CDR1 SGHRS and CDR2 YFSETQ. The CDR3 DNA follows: TGCGCCAGCAGCTTGGGGACTGGCGACAATGAGCAGTTCTTC. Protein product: CASSLGTGDNEQFF.

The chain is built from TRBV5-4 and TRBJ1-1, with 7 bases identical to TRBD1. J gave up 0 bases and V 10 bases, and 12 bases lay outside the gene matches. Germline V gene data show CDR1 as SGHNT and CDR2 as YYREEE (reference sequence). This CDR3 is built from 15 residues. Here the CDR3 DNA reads TGTGCCTGCCACGGAGGGGGACAGATGAACACTGAAGCTTTCTTT. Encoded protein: CACHGGGQMNTEAFF.

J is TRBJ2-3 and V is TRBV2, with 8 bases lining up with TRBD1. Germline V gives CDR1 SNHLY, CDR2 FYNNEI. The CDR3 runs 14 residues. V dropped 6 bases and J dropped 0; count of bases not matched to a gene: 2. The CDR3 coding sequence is TGTGCCAGCAGGACAGGGGTTAGCACAGATACGCAGTATTTT. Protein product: CASRTGVSTDTQYF.

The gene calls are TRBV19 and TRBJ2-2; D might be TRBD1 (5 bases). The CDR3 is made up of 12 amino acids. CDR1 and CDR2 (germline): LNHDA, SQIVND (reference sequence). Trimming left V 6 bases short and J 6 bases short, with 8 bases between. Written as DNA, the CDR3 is TGTGCCAGTAGCAGACAGTCCGGGGAGCTGTTTTTT. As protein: CASSRQSGELFF.

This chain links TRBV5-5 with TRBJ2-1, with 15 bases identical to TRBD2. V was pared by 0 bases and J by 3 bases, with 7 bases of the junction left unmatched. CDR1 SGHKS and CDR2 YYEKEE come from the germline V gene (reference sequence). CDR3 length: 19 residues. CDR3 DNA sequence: TGTGCCAGCAGCTTGGCCGGACTAGCGGGGGGGATGGGCTACAATGAGCAGTTCTTC. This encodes CASSLAGLAGGMGYNEQFF.

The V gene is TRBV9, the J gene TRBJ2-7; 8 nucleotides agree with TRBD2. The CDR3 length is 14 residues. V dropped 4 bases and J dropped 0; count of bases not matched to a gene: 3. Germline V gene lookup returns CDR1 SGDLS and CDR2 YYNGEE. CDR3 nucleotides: TGTGCCAGCAGCACTAGCGGTTCCTCCTACGAGCAGTACTTC. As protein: CASSTSGSSYEQYF.

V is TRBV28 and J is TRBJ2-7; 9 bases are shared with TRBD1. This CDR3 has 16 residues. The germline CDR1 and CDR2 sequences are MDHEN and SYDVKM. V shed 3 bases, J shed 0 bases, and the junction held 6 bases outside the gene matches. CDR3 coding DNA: TGTGCCAGCAGTTTGCTTGGGACAGGGCGCTCCTACGAGCAGTACTTC. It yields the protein CASSLLGTGRSYEQYF.

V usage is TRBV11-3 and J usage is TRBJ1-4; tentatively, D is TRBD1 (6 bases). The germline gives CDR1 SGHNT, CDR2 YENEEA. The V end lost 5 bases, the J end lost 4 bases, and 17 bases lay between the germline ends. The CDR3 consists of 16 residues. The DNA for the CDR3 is TGTGCCAGCAGCCCCCGGGGGGCAGCACATAATGAAAAACTGTTTTTT. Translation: CASSPRGAAHNEKLFF.

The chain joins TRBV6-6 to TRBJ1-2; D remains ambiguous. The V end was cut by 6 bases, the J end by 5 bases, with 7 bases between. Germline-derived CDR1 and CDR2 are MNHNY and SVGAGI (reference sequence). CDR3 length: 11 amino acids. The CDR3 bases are TGTGCCAGCAGCTCTCAGTATGGCTACACCTTC. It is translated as CASSSQYGYTF.

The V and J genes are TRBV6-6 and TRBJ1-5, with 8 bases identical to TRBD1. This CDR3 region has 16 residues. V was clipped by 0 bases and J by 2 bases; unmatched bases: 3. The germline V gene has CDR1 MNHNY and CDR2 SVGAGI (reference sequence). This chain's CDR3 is CASSYSPGQGNQPQHF. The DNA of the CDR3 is TGTGCCAGCAGTTACTCGCCGGGACAGGGCAATCAGCCCCAGCATTTT.

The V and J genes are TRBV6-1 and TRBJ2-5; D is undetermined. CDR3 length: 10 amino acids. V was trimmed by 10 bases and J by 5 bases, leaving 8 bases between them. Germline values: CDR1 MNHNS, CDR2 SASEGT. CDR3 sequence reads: CATYRETQYF. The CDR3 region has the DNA TGTGCCACCTACCGCGAGACCCAGTACTTC.

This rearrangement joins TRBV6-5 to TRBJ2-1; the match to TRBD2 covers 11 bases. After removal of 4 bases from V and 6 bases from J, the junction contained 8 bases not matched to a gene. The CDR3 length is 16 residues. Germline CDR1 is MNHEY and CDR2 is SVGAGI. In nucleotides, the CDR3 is TGTGCCAGCAGTTTACTAGCGGGAGCTCCCTTCAATGAGCAGTTCTTC. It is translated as CASSLLAGAPFNEQFF.

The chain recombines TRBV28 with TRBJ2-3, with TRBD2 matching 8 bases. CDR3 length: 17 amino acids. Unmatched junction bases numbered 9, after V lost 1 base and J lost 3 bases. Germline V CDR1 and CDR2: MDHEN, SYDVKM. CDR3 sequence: CASSLFQAGDGTDTQYF. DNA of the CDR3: TGTGCCAGCAGTTTATTCCAAGCGGGAGATGGGACAGATACGCAGTATTTT.

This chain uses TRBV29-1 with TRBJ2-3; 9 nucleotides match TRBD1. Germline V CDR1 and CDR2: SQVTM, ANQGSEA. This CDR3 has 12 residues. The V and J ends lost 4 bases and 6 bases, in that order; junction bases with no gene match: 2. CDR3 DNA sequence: TGCAGCGTTGGACAGGGGGGGGATACGCAGTATTTT. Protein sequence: CSVGQGGDTQYF.

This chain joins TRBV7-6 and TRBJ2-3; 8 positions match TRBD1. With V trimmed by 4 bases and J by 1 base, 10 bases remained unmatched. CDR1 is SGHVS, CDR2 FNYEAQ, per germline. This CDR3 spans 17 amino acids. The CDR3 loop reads CASSSQGAGYGTDTQYF. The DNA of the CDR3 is TGTGCCAGCAGCTCTCAGGGGGCGGGTTACGGCACAGATACGCAGTATTTT.

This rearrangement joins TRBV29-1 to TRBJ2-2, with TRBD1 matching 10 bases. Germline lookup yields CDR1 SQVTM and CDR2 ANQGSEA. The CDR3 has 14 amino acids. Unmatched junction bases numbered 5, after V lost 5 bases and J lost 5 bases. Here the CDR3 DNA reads TGCAGCGTTCCCCGGACAGGGGGAACCGGGGAGCTGTTTTTT. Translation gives CSVPRTGGTGELFF.

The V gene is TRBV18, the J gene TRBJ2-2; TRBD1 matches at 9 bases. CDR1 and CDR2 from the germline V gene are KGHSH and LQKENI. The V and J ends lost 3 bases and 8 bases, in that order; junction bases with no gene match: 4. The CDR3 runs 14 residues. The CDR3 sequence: CASSPYRGRGELFF. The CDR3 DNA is TGTGCCAGCTCACCCTACAGGGGGCGAGGGGAGCTGTTTTTT.

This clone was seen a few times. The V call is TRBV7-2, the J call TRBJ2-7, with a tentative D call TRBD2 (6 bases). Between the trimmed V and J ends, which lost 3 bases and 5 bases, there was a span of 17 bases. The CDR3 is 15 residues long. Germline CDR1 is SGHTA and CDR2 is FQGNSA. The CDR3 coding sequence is TGTGCCAGCAGCTTTGAGACGGGAGTCCTCGACGAGCAGTACTTC. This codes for CASSFETGVLDEQYF. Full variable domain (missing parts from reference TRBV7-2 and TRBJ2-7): GAGVSQSPSNKVTEKGKDVELRCDPISGHTALYWYRQSLGQGLEFLIYFQGNSAPDKSGLPSDRFSAERTGGSVSTLTIQRTQQEDSAVYLCASSFETGVLDEQYFGPGTRLTVT.

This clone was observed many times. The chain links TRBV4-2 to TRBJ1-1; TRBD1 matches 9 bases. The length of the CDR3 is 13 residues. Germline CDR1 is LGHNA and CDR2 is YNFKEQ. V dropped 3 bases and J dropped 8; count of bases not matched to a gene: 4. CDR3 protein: CASSHQTGGEAFF. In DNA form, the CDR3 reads TGTGCCAGCAGCCATCAAACAGGGGGCGAAGCTTTCTTT.

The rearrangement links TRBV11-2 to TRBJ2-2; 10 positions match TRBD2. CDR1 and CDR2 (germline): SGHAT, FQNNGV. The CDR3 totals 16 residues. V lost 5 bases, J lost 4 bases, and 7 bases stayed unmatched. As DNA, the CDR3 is TGTGCCAGCAGCCGTAGGTCTAGCGGGGGCACCGGGGAGCTGTTTTTT. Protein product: CASSRRSSGGTGELFF.

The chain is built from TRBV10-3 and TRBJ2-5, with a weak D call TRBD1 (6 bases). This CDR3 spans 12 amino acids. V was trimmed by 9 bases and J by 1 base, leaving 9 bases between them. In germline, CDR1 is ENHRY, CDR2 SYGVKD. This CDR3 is CAIGQPQETQYF. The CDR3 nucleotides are TGTGCCATTGGACAGCCCCAAGAGACCCAGTACTTC.

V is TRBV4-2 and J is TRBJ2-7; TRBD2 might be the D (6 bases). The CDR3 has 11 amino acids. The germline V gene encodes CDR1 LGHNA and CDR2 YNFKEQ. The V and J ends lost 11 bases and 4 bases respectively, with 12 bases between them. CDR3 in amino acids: CAVIAGYEQYF. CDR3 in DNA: TGTGCCGTTATCGCGGGGTACGAGCAGTACTTC.

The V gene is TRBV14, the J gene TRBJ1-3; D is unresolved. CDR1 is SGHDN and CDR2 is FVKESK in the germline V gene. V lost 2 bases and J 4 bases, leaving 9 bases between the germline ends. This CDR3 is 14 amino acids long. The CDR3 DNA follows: TGTGCCAGCAGCCAATCCCGGAGGGGAAACACCATATATTTT. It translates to CASSQSRRGNTIYF.

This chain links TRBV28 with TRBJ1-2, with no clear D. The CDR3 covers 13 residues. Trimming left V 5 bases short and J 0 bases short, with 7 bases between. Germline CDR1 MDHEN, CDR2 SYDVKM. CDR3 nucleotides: TGTGCCAGCAGTGACACAGCTAACTATGGCTACACCTTC. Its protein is CASSDTANYGYTF.

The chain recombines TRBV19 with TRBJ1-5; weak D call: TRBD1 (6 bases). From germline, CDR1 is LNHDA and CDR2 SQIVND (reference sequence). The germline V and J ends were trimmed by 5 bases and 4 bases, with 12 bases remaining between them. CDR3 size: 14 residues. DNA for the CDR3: TGTGCCAGTAGTCTCATTAGGGGGAATCAGCCCCAGCATTTT. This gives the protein CASSLIRGNQPQHF.